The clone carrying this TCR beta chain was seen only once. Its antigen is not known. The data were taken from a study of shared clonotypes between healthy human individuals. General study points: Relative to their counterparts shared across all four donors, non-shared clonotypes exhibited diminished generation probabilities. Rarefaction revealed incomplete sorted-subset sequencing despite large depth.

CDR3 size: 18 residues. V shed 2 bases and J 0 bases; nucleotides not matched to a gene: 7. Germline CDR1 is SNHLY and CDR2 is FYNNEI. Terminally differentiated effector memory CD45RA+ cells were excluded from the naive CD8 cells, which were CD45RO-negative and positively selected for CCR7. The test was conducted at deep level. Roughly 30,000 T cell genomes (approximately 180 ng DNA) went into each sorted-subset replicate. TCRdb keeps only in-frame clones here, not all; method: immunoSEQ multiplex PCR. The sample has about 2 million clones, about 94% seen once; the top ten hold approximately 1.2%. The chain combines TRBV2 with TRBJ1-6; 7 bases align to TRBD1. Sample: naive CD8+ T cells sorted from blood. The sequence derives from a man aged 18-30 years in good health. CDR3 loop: CASSESEGGFSYNSPLHF. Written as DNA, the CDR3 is TGTGCCAGCAGTGAATCTGAAGGGGGCTTCTCCTATAATTCACCCCTCCACTTT. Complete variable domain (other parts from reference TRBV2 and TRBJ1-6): EPEVTQTPSHQVTQMGQEVILRCVPISNHLYFYWYRQILGQKVEFLVSFYNNEISEKSEIFDDQFSVERPDGSNFTLKIRSTKLEDSAMYFCASSESEGGFSYNSPLHFGNGTRLTVT.